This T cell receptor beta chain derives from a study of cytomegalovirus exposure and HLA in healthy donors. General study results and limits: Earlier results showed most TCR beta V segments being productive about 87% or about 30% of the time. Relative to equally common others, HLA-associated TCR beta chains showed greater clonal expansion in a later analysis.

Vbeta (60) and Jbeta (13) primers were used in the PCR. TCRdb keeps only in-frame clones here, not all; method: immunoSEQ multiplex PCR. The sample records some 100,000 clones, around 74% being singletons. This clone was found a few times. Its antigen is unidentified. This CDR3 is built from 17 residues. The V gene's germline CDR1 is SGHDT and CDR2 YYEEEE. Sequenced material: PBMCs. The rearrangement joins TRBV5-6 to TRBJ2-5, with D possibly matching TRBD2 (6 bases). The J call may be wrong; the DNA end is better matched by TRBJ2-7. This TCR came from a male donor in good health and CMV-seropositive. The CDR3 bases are TGTGCCAGCAGCTTGGTCTCAACCGCCGGGAGAGACTACGAGCAGTACTTC. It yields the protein CASSLVSTAGRDYEQYF.